The sequence of this T cell receptor (beta chain) was determined in a study of human T cells and chemical hapten exposure listed by TCRdb under 2021. For the study in its entirety: For sensitization, 2% DPC in acetone was applied to a 2 cm by 2 cm area of upper inner arm skin. Patch testing was performed on the upper back with Finn chambers containing 0.01% DPC, and the patch tests were scored after 6 days according to International Contact Dermatitis Research Group standards. In alopecia patients, the study followed how the peripheral blood TCR repertoire changed in vivo over primary and secondary sensitization to diphenylcyclopropenone (DPC), a hapten. Alopecia areata with under or over 50% scalp involvement, alopecia totalis and alopecia universalis were represented in the patient cohort, which was mostly female. Libraries were combined into a pool for sequencing, and differences in TCR yield between samples came mainly from small differences in library volumes within the pool. Nearly 30 alopecia patients gave blood for TCR sequencing at one to four time points (pre-sensitization, 2, 6 and 24 weeks). Blood samples were taken from patients before sensitization (week 0) and at 2, 6 and about 24 weeks after DPC sensitization. Throughout the study period of about 22 weeks, patients also received therapeutic DPC doses to the scalp every week. On the study overall, not on this receptor specifically: Significantly more large CDR3 similarity clusters were formed by expanded TCRs than by pre-sensitization or healthy control sets, consistent with antigen-driven responses. Repeated subsampling changed both the strength of the expansion versus patch-test correlation and the threshold at which that correlation became significant. All patients had alopecia, a presumed autoimmune disease, so their immune response might differ from that of healthy individuals. No change with DPC sensitization was found in the number of TCRs above 1 in 1000 frequency, and no evidence of global repertoire structure alterations was found. Patch test score was positively correlated with the number of PT1 expanded TCRs, with significance at thresholds 8, 16 and 32 but not at 4.

Library preparation used RACE. Sequenced on a NextSeq 500. During library preparation, unique molecular identifiers were attached to individual cDNA molecules so that TCRs could be counted in a quantitative, reproducible way. From each blood RNA sample, both TCR alpha and TCR beta chains were sequenced. As for the authors' bioinformatics: The median number of TCRs per sample was approximately 96,000, ranging from roughly 23,224 to 690,600. The Decombinator software suite was used to annotate the V, J and CDR3 of the TCR reads. Every sample was subsampled to the same number of TCRs (28,000) for the PS versus PT1 abundance plots. Expanded TCRs were defined as absent before sensitization and observed at least eight times at the 2-week time point. In-frame beta chains were kept once TCRdb had trimmed the public reads at Q25 with fastp and called clones with MiXCR. One record per CDR3 amino acid sequence lists the most common genes and DNA. These V and J calls are TCRdb output, not the study's own analysis. The sample table records fewer than 65,000 distinct CDR3 sequences; about 9.4% of these occur just once. Of the sample, 13% to 15% is held by the ten largest clones.

The intended sense of this specimen's time point label: pre-sensitization, week 0. In the paper's terms, the treatment or condition label means: therapeutic diphenylcyclopropenone sensitization with weekly scalp DPC. At each patch-test visit, blood was drawn before the patch test was applied. To be eligible, patients had to be aged 18 to 70, diagnosed with alopecia and judged suitable for DPC therapy, while pregnant patients were excluded. Total RNA was extracted from unfractionated whole blood collected in Tempus Blood RNA tubes. There are many counts of this clonotype. There is no known antigen for this receptor. No base quality values were provided; no much bigger clone lies one nucleotide off. CDR1 SGHRS and CDR2 YFSETQ are derived from the germline V gene. The CDR3 contains 14 residues, cysteine and phenylalanine counted. Just CDR3 DNA is preserved here, 42 bases in frame from base 1. V ends up 4 bases short and J 2 bases short, with an unmatched junction base count of 6.

The sequence was collected from a woman in her thirties or forties with alopecia areata. Some clones in this sample may be carry-over from other donors' samples. The sequence is built from TRBV5-1 and TRBJ2-7, and TRBD1 aligns with 7 junction nucleotides. The input for sequencing was whole blood, taken in connection with sensitization to the hapten diphenylcyclopropenone (DPC). The sequenced DNA is TGCGCCAGCAGCCCAGGGACAGATGCCTACGAGCAGTACTTC. This encodes CASSPGTDAYEQYF.